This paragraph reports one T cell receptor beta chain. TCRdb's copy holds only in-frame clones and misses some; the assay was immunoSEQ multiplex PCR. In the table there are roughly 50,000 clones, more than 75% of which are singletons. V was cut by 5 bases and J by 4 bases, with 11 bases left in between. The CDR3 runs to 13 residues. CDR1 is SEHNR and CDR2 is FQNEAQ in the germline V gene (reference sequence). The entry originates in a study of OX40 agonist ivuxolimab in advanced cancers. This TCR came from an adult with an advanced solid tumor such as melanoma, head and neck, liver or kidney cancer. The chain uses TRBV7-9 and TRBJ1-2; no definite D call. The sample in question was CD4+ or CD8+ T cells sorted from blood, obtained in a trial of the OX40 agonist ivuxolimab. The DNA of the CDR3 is TGTGCCAGCAGCCCAACCGTCGGCTATGGCTACACCTTC. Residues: CASSPTVGYGYTF.